Below, 12 T cell receptor beta chains from the same sample are listed, as sequenced in a study of CD8+ T cells in alopecia areata (dated by TCRdb to 2016 to 2019). The protocol used for the library was the immunoSEQ multiplex PCR assay. RNA was extracted from all samples and reverse transcribed into cDNA as template for TCR sequencing. TCRdb carries this immuneACCESS record with in-frame sequences only. Its versions omit some clonotypes, under half of them owing to an unresolved V gene in the studies checked, with the rest unexplained. The sample table lists 150,000 to 200,000 clones, under 80% of them with a count of one. About 1.3% of the sample is held by the ten biggest clonotypes. The treatment or condition label here, explained by the study, means: oral pan-JAK inhibitor, 5-10 mg twice daily. This specimen consisted of CD4+ T cells sorted from blood, obtained around week 50, from a patient treated with tofacitinib. The receptors originated from a human donor with alopecia areata.

This clone has a handful of counts. The rearrangement links TRBV10-3 to TRBJ2-3, with 12 bases fitting TRBD2. Germline CDR1 and CDR2: ENHRY and SYGVKD. After removal of 5 bases from V and 0 bases from J, the junction contained 9 bases not matched to a gene. The CDR3 spans 18 residues. The DNA for the CDR3 is TGTGCCATCAGTACTAGCGGGGGGATTAAGACTAGCACAGATACGCAGTATTTT. It is translated as CAISTSGGIKTSTDTQYF.

The chain has TRBV30 and TRBJ2-1; 8 positions match TRBD2. The V and J ends lost 3 bases and 5 bases, in that order; junction bases with no gene match: 12. CDR1 is GTSNPN and CDR2 is SVGIG in the germline V gene (reference sequence). This CDR3 has 16 residues. The CDR3 bases are TGTGCCTGGAGCCCCCGACTGCGGGGGGATGACAATGAGCAGTTCTTC. Translation: CAWSPRLRGDDNEQFF.

This clone was detected once. The sample carries other DNA sequences with the same CDR3. The V and J genes are TRBV18 and TRBJ2-3, with 11 bases lining up with TRBD2. Germline trimming cut 3 bases from V and 1 base from J; bases unmatched to any gene: 0. The CDR3 totals 15 residues. Germline loops: CDR1 KGHSH, CDR2 LQKENI. CDR3 loop: CASSPGLAGTDTQYF. The DNA of the CDR3 is TGTGCCAGCTCACCGGGACTAGCGGGCACAGATACGCAGTATTTT.

The V call is TRBV9, the J call TRBJ2-3; D is unclear. Trimming took 2 bases from V and 2 from J, leaving 6 bases between them. The CDR3 sequence is 13 residues long. The V gene's germline CDR1 is SGDLS and CDR2 YYNGEE. CDR3 region: CASSVGYTDTQYF. In nucleotides, the CDR3 is TGTGCCAGCAGCGTCGGCTACACAGATACGCAGTATTTT.

The chain combines TRBV7-2 with TRBJ2-3; D gene uncertain. Germline V gives CDR1 SGHTA, CDR2 FQGNSA. Trimming shortened V by 2 bases and J by 1 base, and 7 bases separated the two germline ends. This CDR3 has 14 amino acids. The CDR3 coding sequence is TGTGCCAGCAGCTTAATGGTGGGCACAGATACGCAGTATTTT. Amino acids: CASSLMVGTDTQYF.

This rearrangement joins TRBV5-4 to TRBJ1-2, with D hard to call. Germline CDR1 reads SGHNT; CDR2 reads YYREEE (reference sequence). Between the trimmed V and J ends, which lost 0 bases and 4 bases, there was a span of 10 bases. The CDR3 is 14 amino acids. The CDR3 reads CASSLGRSPYGYTF. CDR3 nucleotides: TGTGCCAGCAGCTTGGGCCGCAGCCCCTATGGCTACACCTTC.

The V gene is TRBV5-1, the J gene TRBJ2-5; a possible D gene is TRBD2 (5 bases). The length of the CDR3 is 13 residues. Germline loops: CDR1 SGHRS, CDR2 YFSETQ. V was pared by 0 bases and J by 3 bases, with 6 bases between. This chain's CDR3 is CASSLGGKETQYF. DNA of the CDR3: TGCGCCAGCAGCTTGGGAGGGAAAGAGACCCAGTACTTC.

A note on this clone: Other nucleotide sequences from this sample produce the same CDR3. This chain links TRBV4-3 with TRBJ2-1; D possibly corresponds to TRBD1 (5 bases). V dropped 0 bases and J dropped 2 bases, with 8 bases sitting between them. The CDR3 runs 15 residues. From germline, CDR1 is LGHNA and CDR2 YSLEER. CDR3 residues: CASSQDQGTYNEQFF. CDR3 coding DNA: TGCGCCAGCAGCCAAGATCAGGGTACCTACAATGAGCAGTTCTTC.

This clone was seen a few times. The V call is TRBV9, the J call TRBJ2-7; D gene ambiguous. Trimming removed 0 bases from V and 5 bases from J, with 18 bases in between. Germline V gene data show CDR1 as SGDLS and CDR2 as YYNGEE. This CDR3 contains 16 residues. CDR3 in DNA: TGTGCCAGCAGCGTAGCTACTCGTCCAGGCCAGGACGAGCAGTACTTC. Encoded protein: CASSVATRPGQDEQYF.

Comment on this clone: A junction end diverges from the germline sequence, so it may reflect a read error. This chain connects TRBV6-5 to TRBJ1-5; possible D gene TRBD1, 5 bases. This CDR3 is 12 amino acids long. CDR1 and CDR2 (germline): MNHEY, SVGAGI. This CDR3 is CASSDSGRTWHF. The CDR3 bases are TGTGCCAGCAGTGACTCGGGGCGTACTTGGCATTTT.

The J gene is TRBJ1-1, the V gene TRBV7-2; D remains ambiguous. From germline, CDR1 is SGHTA and CDR2 FQGNSA. The V gene lost 3 bases and the J gene lost 3 bases, with 5 bases spanning the gap. There are 12 residues in the CDR3. This CDR3 reads CASSFSDTEAFF. As DNA, the CDR3 is TGTGCCAGCAGCTTCTCGGACACTGAAGCTTTCTTT. Full variable domain (rest looked up from reference TRBV7-2 and TRBJ1-1): GAGVSQSPSNKVTEKGKDVELRCDPISGHTALYWYRQSLGQGLEFLIYFQGNSAPDKSGLPSDRFSAERTGGSVSTLTIQRTQQEDSAVYLCASSFSDTEAFFGQGTRLTVV.

This clone was seen only a few times. This chain links TRBV7-6 with TRBJ2-1; D uncertain. Per the germline V gene, CDR1 is SGHVS and CDR2 is FNYEAQ. The CDR3 consists of 16 residues. V lost 5 bases to trimming and J lost 7 bases, with 21 bases between them. In nucleotides, the CDR3 is TGTGCCAGCAGCCCCGCCCGGGCCACCGGGTTGAATGAGCAGTTCTTC. Amino acids: CASSPARATGLNEQFF. Supplemented by reference TRBV7-6 and TRBJ2-1, the full variable domain reads GAGVSQSPRYKVTKRGQDVALRCDPISGHVSLYWYRQALGQGPEFLTYFNYEAQQDKSGLPNDRFSAERPEGSISTLTIQRTEQRDSAMYRCASSPARATGLNEQFFGPGTRLTVL.